The T cell receptor (beta chain) described here comes from a study of T-cell reconstitution after alpha-beta-depleted transplantation in children. General study points: From newly produced T cells came most of the T-cell counts and diversity one year after transplant.

The authors prepared the TCRbeta library with unique molecular identifiers. TCRdb re-called the PCR reads with MiXCR, one entry per CDR3 protein. The sample holds about 460,000 distinct CDR3 sequences, more than 9% seen once. On this clonotype itself: Its antigen is still unknown.

The CDR3 extends over 18 amino acids. From germline, CDR1 is LGHDT and CDR2 YNNKEL (reference sequence). V shed 1 base and J shed 0 bases, with 19 bases lying between them. This TCR was recovered from a child under 10 years old with inherited bone marrow failure, due to receive a stem cell transplant. This material consisted of PBMCs, taken before TCRalphabeta/CD19-depleted stem cell transplant. V gene TRBV3-1 combines with J gene TRBJ2-7, with D unresolved. This CDR3 reads CASSQGSSGPVYSYEQYF. The CDR3 DNA is TGTGCCAGCAGCCAAGGATCGTCCGGACCGGTCTACTCCTACGAGCAGTACTTC.